The clone carrying this T cell receptor beta chain was seen a single time. Its antigen is not known. These data belong to a study of CD8 T cells in acute hepatitis C reinfection. Overall study findings and caveats: Bulk TCRbeta-only sequencing left public clonotype pairing undetermined. Few CDR3s matched those for other epitopes. Preferential TRBV04 and TRBV06 usage appeared in all groups and was not explained by the naive pool. Acute resolver, follow-up resolver and acute chronic samples had similar high diversity.

The time point here: naive CD8 control sorted from an acute-time-point sample. The ends lost 6 bases at V and 7 bases at J; junction bases unmatched: 3. Germline values: CDR1 SNHLY, CDR2 FYNNEI. This CDR3 has 12 amino acids. Assay used: immunoSEQ multiplex PCR; TCRdb lists only in-frame clones, some missing. The sample has 35,000 to 40,000 clones, approximately 90% seen once. This receptor was obtained from a man aged 25-45 years with chronic hepatitis C. The sample was naive CD8+ T cells from PBMCs. The chain is built from TRBV2 and TRBJ2-1; 7 bases line up with TRBD1. CDR3 amino acids: CASRGTANEQFF. The DNA for the CDR3 is TGTGCCAGCAGGGGGACAGCGAATGAGCAGTTCTTC.